Given below is one T cell receptor (beta chain) in context. The sample is drawn from a study of blood T cells in healthy people across ages. Using a J-beta primer mix together with a sample-barcoded 5' primer, a second PCR was run for roughly 6 to 11 cycles. A template-switch adaptor with 12 random nucleotides tagged each cDNA molecule. MiXCR, run by TCRdb on the 5' RACE reads, gives a single entry per CDR3 protein. Of over 1,200,000 distinct CDR3 sequences detected, roughly 59% appear once; the ten largest clones hold 6.5% to 8%. There are 12 residues in the CDR3. CDR1 and CDR2 (germline): SQVTM, ANQGSEA. Trimming pared 5 bases from V and 7 bases from J, leaving 14 bases between.

The sequence was collected from a man aged 18-30 years in good health. The sequenced sample was blood. The chain carries TRBV29-1 and TRBJ1-1; D is unclear. The CDR3 reads CSVTSDGLEAFF. In nucleotides, the CDR3 is TGCAGCGTTACTTCCGACGGCCTTGAAGCTTTCTTT.